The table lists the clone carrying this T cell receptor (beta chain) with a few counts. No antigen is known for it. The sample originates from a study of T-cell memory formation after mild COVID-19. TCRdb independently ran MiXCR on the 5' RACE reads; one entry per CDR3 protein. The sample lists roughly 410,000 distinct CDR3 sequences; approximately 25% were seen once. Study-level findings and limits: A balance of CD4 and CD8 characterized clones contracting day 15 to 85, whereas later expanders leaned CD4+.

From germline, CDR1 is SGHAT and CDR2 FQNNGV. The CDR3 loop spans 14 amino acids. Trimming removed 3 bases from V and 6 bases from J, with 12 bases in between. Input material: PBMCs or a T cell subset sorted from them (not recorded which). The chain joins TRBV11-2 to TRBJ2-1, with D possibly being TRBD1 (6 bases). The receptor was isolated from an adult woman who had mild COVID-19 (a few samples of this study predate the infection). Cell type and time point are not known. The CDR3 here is CASSFTRGINEQFF. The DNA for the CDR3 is TGTGCCAGCAGCTTTACCAGGGGTATCAATGAGCAGTTCTTC.